A selection of T cell receptor beta chains follows, all from one sample in a study of shared clonotypes between healthy human individuals. TCRdb's table, derived via immunoSEQ multiplex PCR, lists solely in-frame clones and lacks some. The table includes around 700,000 clones, around two thirds detected once. Sequencing input: memory CD4+ T cells sorted from blood. These receptors were taken from a woman younger than 45 in good health. The CDR3 runs from the conserved cysteine through the conserved F or W. D genes are given only for firm matches. Some rows have no size entry. The others give once, few or many, or a class for an expanded clone.

V gene	J gene	clone size	D gene	CDR3 protein	CDR3 DNA
TRBV19	TRBJ2-2	.	.	CASRGAGPNTGELFF	TGTGCCAGTAGAGGCGCGGGGCCCAACACCGGGGAGCTGTTTTTT
TRBV14	TRBJ2-3	.	TRBD2	CASSQHLGRATDTQYF	TGTGCCAGCAGCCAACACCTGGGGAGGGCCACAGATACGCAGTATTTT
TRBV9	TRBJ2-1	.	TRBD2	CASNNGLAGGNFF	TGTGCCAGCAACAATGGACTAGCGGGAGGGAATTTCTTC
TRBV7-2	TRBJ2-2	once	.	CASSLPGELFF	TGTGCCAGCAGCCTCCCAGGGGAGCTGTTTTTT
TRBV7-8	TRBJ2-1	.	TRBD2	CASSKLAGGPYEQFF	TGTGCCAGCAGCAAACTAGCGGGAGGGCCTTATGAGCAGTTCTTC
TRBV4-2	TRBJ2-1	few	TRBD2	CASSQHPGLAGSYNEQFF	TGTGCCAGCAGCCAACATCCAGGACTAGCGGGATCTTACAATGAGCAGTTCTTC
TRBV10-3	TRBJ2-7	.	TRBD2	CAISFSGSGSEEQYF	TGTGCCATCAGTTTCTCCGGTAGCGGGAGTGAAGAGCAGTACTTC
TRBV19	TRBJ2-7	.	TRBD2	CASSIRDYARQYF	TGTGCCAGTAGTATTCGGGACTACGCACGGCAGTACTTC
TRBV4-1	TRBJ2-7	few	.	CASSYRTDPPRYEQYF	TGCGCCAGCAGCTACCGAACAGACCCCCCGAGGTACGAGCAGTACTTC
TRBV25-1	TRBJ1-2	.	.	CASSESPGVDGYTF	TGTGCCAGCAGTGAATCGCCAGGGGTAGATGGCTACACCTTC
TRBV5-4	TRBJ2-7	.	.	CASSLLTAGEQYF	TGTGCCAGCAGCTTGCTTACAGCTGGCGAGCAGTACTTC
TRBV7-2	TRBJ2-6	once	.	CASSSRWANVLTF	TGTGCCAGCAGCTCGAGGTGGGCCAACGTCCTGACTTTC
TRBV11-2	TRBJ2-1	.	TRBD1	CASSPRAGTGGYNEQFF	TGTGCCAGCAGCCCCCGAGCCGGGACAGGAGGCTACAATGAGCAGTTCTTC
TRBV28	TRBJ2-7	.	TRBD2	CASRGRLAGPYEQYF	TGTGCCAGCAGGGGACGACTAGCGGGACCCTACGAGCAGTACTTC
TRBV11-2	TRBJ2-7	.	.	CASSLEQGGIYEQYF	TGTGCCAGCAGCTTAGAACAGGGAGGAATCTACGAGCAGTACTTC
TRBV7-3	TRBJ2-1	once	TRBD2	CASSVGLAGAGEQFF	TGTGCCAGCAGCGTAGGACTAGCGGGAGCGGGTGAGCAGTTCTTC
TRBV19	TRBJ1-5	.	.	CASSMVQNQPQHF	TGTGCCAGTAGTATGGTTCAGAATCAGCCCCAGCATTTT
TRBV29-1	TRBJ1-3	.	.	CSAYGRDPSSGNTIYF	TGCAGCGCCTACGGAAGAGATCCGAGCTCTGGAAACACCATATATTTT
TRBV5-1	TRBJ2-1	.	TRBD2	CASSRLAGTYNEQFF	TGCGCCAGCAGTAGACTAGCGGGAACTTACAATGAGCAGTTCTTC
TRBV7-6	TRBJ2-1	.	.	CASSRTGTRSYNEQFF	TGTGCCAGCAGCCGAACGGGAACGCGCTCCTACAATGAGCAGTTCTTC
TRBV6-6	TRBJ1-1	.	.	CASSYSSYLNTEAFF	TGTGCCAGCAGTTACTCGAGTTATTTGAACACTGAAGCTTTCTTT
TRBV2	TRBJ2-4	once	.	CASSERGNIQYF	TGTGCCAGCAGTGAAAGGGGAAACATTCAGTACTTC